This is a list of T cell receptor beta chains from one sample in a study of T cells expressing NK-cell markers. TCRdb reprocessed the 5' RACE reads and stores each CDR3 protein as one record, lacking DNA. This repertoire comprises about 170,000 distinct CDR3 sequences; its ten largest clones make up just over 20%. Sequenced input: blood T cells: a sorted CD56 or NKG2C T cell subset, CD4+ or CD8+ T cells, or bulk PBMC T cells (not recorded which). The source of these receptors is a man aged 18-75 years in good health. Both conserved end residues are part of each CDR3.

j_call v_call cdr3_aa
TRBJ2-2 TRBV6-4 CASSSSVGSGELFF
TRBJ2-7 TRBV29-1 CSVLVWDRGSYEQYF
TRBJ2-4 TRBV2 CASSPGSGTPNIQYF
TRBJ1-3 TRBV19 CASSILAGYGSGNTIYF
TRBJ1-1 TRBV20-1 CSAIRPSKLTGIQLANTEAFF
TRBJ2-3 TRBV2 CASSESSLAGPEDTQYF
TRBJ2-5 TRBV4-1 CASSQEWATVTQYF
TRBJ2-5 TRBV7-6 CASSLGGAGVGETQYF
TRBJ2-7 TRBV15 CATSRDNWESYEQYF
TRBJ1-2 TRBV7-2 CASSATATDGYTF
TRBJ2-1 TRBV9 CASSVEPQGAYNEQFF
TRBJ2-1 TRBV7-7 CASSLEGPPYNEQFF
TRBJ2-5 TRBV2 CASSDGTSGGAGETQYF
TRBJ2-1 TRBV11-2 CASSLGAGRHYNEQFF
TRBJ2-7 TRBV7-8 CASSTYSGTGLSYEQYF
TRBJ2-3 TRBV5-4 CASSPGLAGTPDTQYF
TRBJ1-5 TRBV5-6 CASSLGTGEYQPQHF
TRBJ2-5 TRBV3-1 CASRRTGREETQYF
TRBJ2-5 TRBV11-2 CASSPHPGLAGGPGLETQYF
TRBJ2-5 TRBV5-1 CASSLAFSQETQYF
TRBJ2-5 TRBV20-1 CSARDMGGGDQETQYF
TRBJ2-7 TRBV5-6 CASSVLLTGDEQYF
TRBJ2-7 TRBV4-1 CASSQDVRGYEQYF
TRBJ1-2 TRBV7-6 CASSLGGGADYGYTF
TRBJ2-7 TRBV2 CASSEFEGATYEQYF
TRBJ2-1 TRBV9 CASSGTTYNEQFF
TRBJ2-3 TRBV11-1 CASSYLTGLKDTQYF
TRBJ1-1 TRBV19 CASIPQNMNTEAFF
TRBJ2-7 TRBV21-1 CASSRTGTGDYEQYF
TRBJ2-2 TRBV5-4 CASSLTLDSTGELFF
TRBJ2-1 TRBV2 CASRSMIANEQFF
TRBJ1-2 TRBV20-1 CSARDDRGDGYTF
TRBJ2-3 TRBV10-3 CAISGTSGTPNTPTTDTQYF
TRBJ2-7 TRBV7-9 CASSLPDRAPSYEQYF
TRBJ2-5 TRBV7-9 CASSSTGGTETQYF
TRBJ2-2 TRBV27 CASRKGGGTGELFF
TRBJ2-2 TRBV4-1 CASRLRGGSGELFF
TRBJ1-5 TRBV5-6 CASNTWSGFSSNQPQHF
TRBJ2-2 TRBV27 CASSLGQGTGELFF